Shown below are 17 T cell receptor beta chains from a single sample sequenced in a study of CD8 T cells in ankylosing spondylitis. Study-wide findings and caveats: Apparently characteristic of ankylosing spondylitis blood was a TCR beta motif (about eight highly homologous variants).

TCRdb recomputed calls from the 5' RACE reads with MiXCR, one row per CDR3 protein. The sample records 750,000 to 850,000 distinct CDR3 sequences, approximately 10% being singletons. No antigen is known for these receptors. Sequencing was carried out using blood, either unsorted or a sorted T cell fraction (not recorded which). The receptors shown here come from a male donor with ankylosing spondylitis.

The chain recombines TRBV28 with TRBJ1-5; the match to TRBD1 covers 8 bases. Germline lookup yields CDR1 MDHEN and CDR2 SYDVKM. V was clipped by 6 bases and J by 5 bases; unmatched bases: 12. The CDR3 length is 16 residues. The CDR3 protein is CASSPIQGDRDQPQHF. The CDR3 region has the DNA TGTGCCAGCAGCCCAATACAGGGGGATCGAGATCAGCCCCAGCATTTT.

The rearrangement uses TRBV18 and TRBJ1-5; 7 nucleotides agree with TRBD1. This CDR3 comprises 14 residues. Germline V gene sequence: CDR1 KGHSH, CDR2 LQKENI. V gave up 2 bases and J gave up 9 bases; unmatched junction bases: 7. CDR3 sequence reads: CASSPEGAVLPQHF. The CDR3, as DNA: TGTGCCAGCTCACCAGAGGGGGCGGTTCTGCCCCAGCATTTT.

This clonotype was counted ten times or more. In nucleotides, the CDR3 is TGCGCCAGCAGCCCATGGCCCTCTAGCACAGATACGCAGTATTTT. Its translation is CASSPWPSSTDTQYF. The V gene is TRBV5-1, the J gene TRBJ2-3; D is uncertain. Germline V lookup: CDR1 SGHRS, CDR2 YFSETQ. The CDR3 is 15 amino acids. Trimming shortened V by 4 bases and J by 0 bases, and 12 bases separated the two germline ends.

This CDR3 is CASSSDSRETQYF. In nucleotides, the CDR3 is TGTGCCAGCAGCTCCGACAGTCGGGAGACCCAGTACTTC. V usage is TRBV7-6 and J usage is TRBJ2-5, with D possibly being TRBD1 (5 bases). V dropped 4 bases and J dropped 5 bases, with 11 bases sitting between them. The CDR3 runs to 13 residues. Germline V gene sequence: CDR1 SGHVS, CDR2 FNYEAQ.

In this sample, this clonotype turned up a few times. This chain links TRBV20-1 with TRBJ2-3; 8 positions match TRBD2. CDR3 length: 14 amino acids. V was pared by 3 bases and J by 4 bases, with 6 bases of the junction left unmatched. The germline gives CDR1 DFQATT, CDR2 SNEGSKA (reference sequence). DNA of the CDR3: TGCAGTGCTAGCGGGAGGGCCATCGCAGATACGCAGTATTTT. Its protein is CSASGRAIADTQYF.

The rearrangement uses TRBV6-5 and TRBJ2-7; D remains unclear. V lost 3 bases and J 3 bases, leaving 12 bases between the germline ends. The germline V gene has CDR1 MNHEY and CDR2 SVGAGI. The CDR3 spans 14 residues. Here the CDR3 reads CASSYRAKGYEQYF. For the CDR3, the DNA is TGTGCCAGCAGTTATCGAGCGAAGGGCTACGAGCAGTACTTC.

This clonotype was observed a few times. The chain uses TRBV7-9 and TRBJ2-5; D call uncertain. The germline V gene has CDR1 SEHNR and CDR2 FQNEAQ (reference sequence). The CDR3 is made up of 14 amino acids. The V end lost 5 bases, the J end lost 4 bases, and 14 bases lay between the germline ends. CDR3 nucleotides: TGTGCCAGCAGCCATAGGAGAATCGGAGAGACCCAGTACTTC. Protein product: CASSHRRIGETQYF.

The J gene is TRBJ1-5, the V gene TRBV20-1, with D perhaps TRBD1 (5 bases). Germline values: CDR1 DFQATT, CDR2 SNEGSKA (reference sequence). CDR3 length equals 13 residues. The germline V and J ends were trimmed by 6 bases and 4 bases, with 13 bases remaining between them. The CDR3 protein is CSAVVAGNQPQHF. CDR3 DNA: TGCAGTGCAGTCGTGGCAGGGAATCAGCCCCAGCATTTT.

This clonotype was seen a few times. V and J are TRBV20-1 and TRBJ2-1; D uncertain. The germline V and J ends were trimmed by 6 bases and 2 bases, with 17 bases remaining between them. CDR3 length: 15 amino acids. Germline CDR1 is DFQATT and CDR2 is SNEGSKA (reference sequence). CDR3 sequence: CSAIPGPRAYNEQFF. In nucleotides, the CDR3 is TGCAGTGCCATACCGGGCCCTAGGGCCTACAATGAGCAGTTCTTC.

The genes are TRBV20-1 and TRBJ2-1; D uncertain. V was cut by 6 bases and J by 2 bases, with 11 bases left in between. This CDR3 contains 13 residues. CDR1 DFQATT and CDR2 SNEGSKA come from the germline V gene (reference sequence). CDR3 sequence reads: CSADKGTYNEQFF. CDR3 bases: TGCAGTGCAGACAAGGGCACCTACAATGAGCAGTTCTTC.

This clonotype was seen a handful of times. The chain links TRBV24-1 to TRBJ2-7; D ambiguous. CDR1 KGHDR and CDR2 SFDVKD come from the germline V gene. This CDR3 is 13 amino acids long. The germline V and J ends were trimmed by 3 bases and 3 bases, with 8 bases remaining between them. The CDR3 region is CATSDHLVYEQYF. Written as DNA, the CDR3 is TGTGCCACCAGTGATCACCTCGTCTACGAGCAGTACTTC.

There are a few counts of this clonotype. The chain links TRBV3-1 to TRBJ2-3; possible D gene TRBD2, 6 bases. This CDR3 region has 14 residues. V dropped 3 bases and J dropped 4 bases, with 11 bases sitting between them. Germline CDR1 reads LGHDT; CDR2 reads YNNKEL (reference sequence). The CDR3 is CASSQGGGADTQYF. CDR3 DNA sequence: TGTGCCAGCAGCCAGGGGGGAGGTGCAGATACGCAGTATTTT.

This clonotype showed up just a few times. The chain joins TRBV6-5 to TRBJ2-7; TRBD1 agrees at 9 bases. Losses at the gene ends were 0 bases for V and 9 bases for J; bases not matched to a gene: 9. Germline CDR1 and CDR2: MNHEY and SVGAGI. The CDR3 length is 15 residues. CDR3 protein: CASSYSGTGRDRQYF. The CDR3 coding sequence is TGTGCCAGCAGTTACTCCGGGACAGGGCGAGATAGGCAGTACTTC.

The table lists this clonotype with a few counts. The J gene is TRBJ1-1, the V gene TRBV18; D is possibly TRBD1 (5 bases). The CDR3 contains 16 residues. Germline values: CDR1 KGHSH, CDR2 LQKENI. V lost 2 bases to trimming and J lost 0 bases, with 13 bases between them. For the CDR3, the DNA is TGTGCCAGCTCACCAGGGGGAAGGGTCGTGAACACTGAAGCTTTCTTT. Protein: CASSPGGRVVNTEAFF.

The CDR3 loop is CSALPRSGELFF. The CDR3 region has the DNA TGCAGTGCCCTCCCTCGTTCCGGGGAGCTGTTTTTT. The chain is built from TRBV20-1 and TRBJ2-2, with D unresolved. Germline assignment: CDR1 DFQATT and CDR2 SNEGSKA (reference sequence). Trimming removed 6 bases from V and 6 bases from J, with 11 bases in between. The CDR3 loop spans 12 amino acids.

V usage is TRBV4-3 and J usage is TRBJ1-2; D is unresolved. This CDR3 spans 14 amino acids. Trimming removed 0 bases at V and 5 bases at J, with 10 bases between. Germline lookup yields CDR1 LGHNA and CDR2 YSLEER. This chain's CDR3 is CASSQEFRHYGYTF. The CDR3 coding sequence is TGCGCCAGCAGCCAAGAGTTCAGACATTATGGCTACACCTTC.

The chain employs TRBV11-3 and TRBJ2-2; 8 bases fit TRBD2. CDR3 length equals 16 residues. V shed 1 base and J 1 base; nucleotides not matched to a gene: 2. CDR1 and CDR2 from the germline V gene are SGHNT and YENEEA. CDR3 in DNA: TGTGCCAGCAGCTTAGCCAGCGGGAGGAACACCGGGGAGCTGTTTTTT. Its protein is CASSLASGRNTGELFF.